Listed here is a single TCR beta chain. The antigen is unknown. This specimen comes from a study of cytomegalovirus exposure and HLA in healthy donors. Germline V gene sequence: CDR1 SGHNT, CDR2 YENEEA. Trimming removed 2 bases at V and 0 bases at J, with 23 bases between. The CDR3 extends over 19 amino acids. Study results and limitations: Near-uniform donor sequencing depth was presumed by presence/absence analyses.

Use of 60 Vbeta and 13 Jbeta primers characterized the PCR. Assay: immunoSEQ multiplex PCR; the TCRdb copy retains only in-frame clones and omits some. The sample lists roughly 250,000 clones, about 75% occurring once. Input material: PBMCs. The source of this sequence is a female donor in good health and CMV-seronegative. The chain links TRBV11-3 to TRBJ2-7; D might be TRBD1 (6 bases). The CDR3 loop is CASSLQIEAGTTYSYEQYF. CDR3 coding DNA: TGTGCCAGCAGCTTACAAATCGAAGCCGGGACAACCTACTCCTACGAGCAGTACTTC.